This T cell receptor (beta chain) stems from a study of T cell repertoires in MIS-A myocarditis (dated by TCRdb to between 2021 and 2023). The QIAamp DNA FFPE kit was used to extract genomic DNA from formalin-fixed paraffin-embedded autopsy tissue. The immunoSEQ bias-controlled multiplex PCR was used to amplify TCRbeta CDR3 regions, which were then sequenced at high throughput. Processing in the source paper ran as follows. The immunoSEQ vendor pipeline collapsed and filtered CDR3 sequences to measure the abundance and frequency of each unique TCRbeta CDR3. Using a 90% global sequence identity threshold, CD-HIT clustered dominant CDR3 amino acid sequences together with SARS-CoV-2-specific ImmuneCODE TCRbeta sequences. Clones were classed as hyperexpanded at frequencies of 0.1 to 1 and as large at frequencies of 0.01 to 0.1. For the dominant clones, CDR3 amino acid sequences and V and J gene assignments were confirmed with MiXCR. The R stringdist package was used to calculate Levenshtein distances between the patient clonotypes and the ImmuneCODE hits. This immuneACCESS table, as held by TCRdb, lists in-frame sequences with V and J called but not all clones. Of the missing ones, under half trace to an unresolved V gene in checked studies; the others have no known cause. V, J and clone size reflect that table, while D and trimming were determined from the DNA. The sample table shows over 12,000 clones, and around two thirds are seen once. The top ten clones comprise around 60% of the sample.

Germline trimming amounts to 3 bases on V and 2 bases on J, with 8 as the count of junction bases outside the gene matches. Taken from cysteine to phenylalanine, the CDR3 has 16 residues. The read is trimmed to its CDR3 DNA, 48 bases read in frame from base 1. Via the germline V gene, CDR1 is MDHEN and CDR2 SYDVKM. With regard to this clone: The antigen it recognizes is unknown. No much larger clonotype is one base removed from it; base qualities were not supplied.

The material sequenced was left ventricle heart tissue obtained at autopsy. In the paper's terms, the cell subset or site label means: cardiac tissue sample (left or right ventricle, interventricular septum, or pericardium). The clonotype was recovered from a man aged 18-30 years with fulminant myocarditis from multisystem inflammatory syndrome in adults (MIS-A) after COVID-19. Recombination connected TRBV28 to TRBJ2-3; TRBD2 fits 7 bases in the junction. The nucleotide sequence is TGTGCCAGCAGTTTCGAGCTAGCGGACACCACAGATACGCAGTATTTT. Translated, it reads CASSFELADTTDTQYF.